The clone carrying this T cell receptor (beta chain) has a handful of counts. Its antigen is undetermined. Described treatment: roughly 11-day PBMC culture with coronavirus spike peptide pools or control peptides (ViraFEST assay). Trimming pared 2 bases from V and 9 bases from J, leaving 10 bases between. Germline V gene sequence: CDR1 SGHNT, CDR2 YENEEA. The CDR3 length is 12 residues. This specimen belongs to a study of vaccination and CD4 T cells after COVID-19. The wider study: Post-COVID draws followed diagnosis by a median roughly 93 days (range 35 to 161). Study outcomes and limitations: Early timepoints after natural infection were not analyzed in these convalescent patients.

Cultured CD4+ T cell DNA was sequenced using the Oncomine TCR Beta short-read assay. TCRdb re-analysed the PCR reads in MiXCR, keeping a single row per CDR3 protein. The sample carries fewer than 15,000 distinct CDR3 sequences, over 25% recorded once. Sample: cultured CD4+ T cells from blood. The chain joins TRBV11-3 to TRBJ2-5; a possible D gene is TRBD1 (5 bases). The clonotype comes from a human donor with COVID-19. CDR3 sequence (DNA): TGTGCCAGCAGCTTAAGGGGTGGGCCCCAGTACTTC. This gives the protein CASSLRGGPQYF.